The 27 T cell receptor beta chains below were found in one sample sequenced in a study of T cell responses to AZD1222 COVID-19 vaccine. Assay used: immunoSEQ multiplex PCR; TCRdb lists only in-frame clones, some missing. This repertoire shows fewer than 300,000 clones, more than 80% found once; its top ten account for roughly 0.6%. Here the sequenced sample was peripheral blood, taken on day 0 of AZD1222 vaccination. The receptors were gathered from an adult in good health.

The V and J genes are TRBV5-1 and TRBJ2-7, with 8 nucleotides matching TRBD1. Germline lookup yields CDR1 SGHRS and CDR2 YFSETQ. V dropped 0 bases and J dropped 7; count of bases not matched to a gene: 3. The CDR3 runs 13 residues. The CDR3 DNA reads as TGCGCCAGCAGCTTGGGACAGGGGAGAGAGCAGTACTTC. This encodes CASSLGQGREQYF.

Here the CDR3 DNA reads TGTGCCAGCAGTCAAAGGCGGGGGCCAAATCAGCCCCAGCATTTT. Its protein product is CASSQRRGPNQPQHF. The chain joins TRBV7-8 to TRBJ1-5, with D perhaps TRBD1 (6 bases). Germline loops: CDR1 SGHVS, CDR2 FQNEAQ. The CDR3 has 15 residues. V shed 6 bases and J shed 4 bases, with 16 bases lying between them.

The count of this clone is one. The J gene is TRBJ1-2, the V gene TRBV20-1; D is perhaps TRBD1 (5 bases). Germline CDR1 and CDR2: DFQATT and SNEGSKA (reference sequence). This CDR3 comprises 12 residues. The ends were cut back, 3 bases at V and 6 bases at J, with 11 bases in the middle. For the CDR3, the DNA is TGCAGTGCTAGTGAGGGAGGGGATGGCTACACCTTC. Protein sequence: CSASEGGDGYTF.

V is TRBV10-3 and J is TRBJ1-4, with D uncertain. The CDR3 is made up of 17 amino acids. CDR1 and CDR2 (germline): ENHRY, SYGVKD. Deletions cut 4 bases from V and 0 bases from J, with 15 bases between. Written as DNA, the CDR3 is TGTGCCATCAGTGCAAAGGGCAGACAATCAACTAATGAAAAACTGTTTTTT. Protein sequence: CAISAKGRQSTNEKLFF.

Only one count was recorded for this clone. The chain joins TRBV7-8 to TRBJ2-1; 8 positions agree with TRBD2. The germline V gene encodes CDR1 SGHVS and CDR2 FQNEAQ. The CDR3 is 13 residues long. Trimming cost V 5 bases and J 13 bases; bases outside gene matches: 10. Here the CDR3 DNA reads TGTGCCAGCAGCCCCCCCGGACGGGAGGGACAGTTCTTC. Translated: CASSPPGREGQFF.

This chain links TRBV18 with TRBJ2-7; 7 bases align to TRBD2. V trimming: 4 bases; J trimming: 0 bases; junction bases outside the gene matches: 12. The length of the CDR3 is 17 residues. Germline V gene sequence: CDR1 KGHSH, CDR2 LQKENI. CDR3 DNA: TGTGCCAGCTCACAGTTCAGCCGCGGGAGTCTCTCCTACGAGCAGTACTTC. Translated, it gives CASSQFSRGSLSYEQYF. Filled out from reference TRBV18 and TRBJ2-7, the complete variable domain reads NAGVMQNPRHLVRRRGQEARLRCSPMKGHSHVYWYRQLPEEGLKFMVYLQKENIIDESGMPKERFSAEFPKEGPSILRIQQVVRGDSAAYFCASSQFSRGSLSYEQYFGPGTRLTVT.

Concerning this clone itself: This sequence may be a read error, since a much larger clone differs from it by one base. The rearrangement links TRBV28 to TRBJ1-5; unclear D gene. Germline-derived CDR1 and CDR2 are MDHEN and SYDVKM. Trimming took off 3 bases at V and 0 bases at J, with 3 bases between the two ends. The CDR3 sequence is 13 residues long. The CDR3 nucleotides are TGTGCCAGCAGTTTGTATAGCAATCAGCCCCAGCATTTT. It is translated as CASSLYSNQPQHF.

The CDR3 loop reads CASSRGVHSYEQYF. CDR3 in DNA: TGTGCCAGCTCACGCGGAGTCCACTCCTACGAGCAGTACTTC. The rearrangement uses TRBV18 and TRBJ2-7; D unresolved. V was cut by 4 bases and J by 0 bases, with 10 bases left in between. CDR1 and CDR2 from the germline V gene are KGHSH and LQKENI. This CDR3 region has 14 residues.

The chain employs TRBV14 and TRBJ2-1; 7 nucleotides align to TRBD1. Per germline, CDR1 SGHDN and CDR2 FVKESK. The CDR3 is made up of 16 amino acids. The ends lost 0 bases at V and 3 bases at J; junction bases unmatched: 5. For the CDR3, the DNA is TGTGCCAGCAGCCAAGACAGGGGGATGGTCTACAATGAGCAGTTCTTC. It encodes CASSQDRGMVYNEQFF.

The V call is TRBV6-5, the J call TRBJ2-7; the D gene is possibly TRBD2 (5 bases). Trimming stripped 6 bases from V and 2 bases from J, with 11 bases between. This CDR3 contains 13 residues. Germline V gives CDR1 MNHEY, CDR2 SVGAGI. The CDR3 sequence is CASSLVGAYEQYF. Written as DNA, the CDR3 is TGTGCCAGCAGCCTCGTCGGGGCCTACGAGCAGTACTTC.

J is TRBJ2-3 and V is TRBV7-8; 16 bases line up with TRBD2. The germline gives CDR1 SGHVS, CDR2 FQNEAQ. The CDR3 totals 21 residues. V lost 5 bases and J lost 7; bases outside the gene matches: 21. CDR3 in DNA: TGTGCCAGCAGCAATTCGAATATGCGCCAGGGACTAGCGGGAGGGCCATATACGCAGTATTTT. Protein product: CASSNSNMRQGLAGGPYTQYF.

This chain links TRBV5-1 with TRBJ1-4; maybe TRBD1 (6 bases). Germline V CDR1 and CDR2: SGHRS, YFSETQ. The CDR3 contains 14 residues. V gave up 2 bases and J gave up 3 bases, with 8 bases separating them. CDR3 sequence: CASSFGQPNEKLFF. The CDR3 nucleotides are TGCGCCAGCAGCTTCGGACAGCCTAATGAAAAACTGTTTTTT.

The chain combines TRBV5-1 with TRBJ2-2; D tentatively fits TRBD1 or TRBD2 (5 bases each). Trimming left V 2 bases short and J 3 bases short, with 11 bases between. Per germline, CDR1 SGHRS and CDR2 YFSETQ. There are 15 residues in the CDR3. Here the CDR3 DNA reads TGCGCCAGCAGCTTAGGGACCGTCTACACCGGGGAGCTGTTTTTT. Translated, it gives CASSLGTVYTGELFF.

The genes are TRBV15 and TRBJ1-2; no firm D call. V shed 3 bases and J shed 4 bases, with 15 bases lying between them. There are 15 residues in the CDR3. Germline V gene data show CDR1 as LNHNV and CDR2 as YYDKDF (reference sequence). CDR3 coding DNA: TGTGCCACCAGCAGCGAAACTGGACCTACCTATGGCTACACCTTC. As protein: CATSSETGPTYGYTF.

This chain connects TRBV6-2 or TRBV6-3 to TRBJ2-3, with unresolved D. The V gene's germline CDR1 is MNHEY and CDR2 SVGEGT. V gave up 0 bases and J gave up 4 bases, with 5 bases separating them. CDR3 length: 13 residues. CDR3 in DNA: TGTGCCAGCAGTTACTCGATGGCAGATACGCAGTATTTT. Protein product: CASSYSMADTQYF.

This clone was picked up one time. The V and J genes are TRBV29-1 and TRBJ1-5, with D perhaps TRBD1 (5 bases). V lost 6 bases and J 3 bases, leaving 12 bases between the germline ends. Germline V lookup: CDR1 SQVTM, CDR2 ANQGSEA. The CDR3 has 13 amino acids. Written as DNA, the CDR3 is TGCAGCGTCGGGACTGGAACCAATCAGCCCCAGCATTTT. This encodes CSVGTGTNQPQHF.

The chain carries TRBV5-1 and TRBJ2-3; tentatively, D is TRBD2 (5 bases). The length of the CDR3 is 15 residues. V gave up 0 bases and J gave up 3 bases, with 11 bases separating them. CDR1 and CDR2 from the germline V gene are SGHRS and YFSETQ. Written as DNA, the CDR3 is TGCGCCAGCAGCTTGGGAAGCGGACGAACAGATACGCAGTATTTT. Translation gives CASSLGSGRTDTQYF.

This sequence joins TRBV2 and TRBJ1-5, with D maybe TRBD1 (6 bases). The CDR3 has 13 residues. V was clipped by 8 bases and J by 4 bases, with 12 bases between them. The V gene's germline CDR1 is SNHLY and CDR2 FYNNEI. The chain's CDR3 is CASSYQGNQPQHF. The CDR3 DNA follows: TGTGCCAGCTCTTACCAGGGGAATCAGCCCCAGCATTTT.

The rearrangement links TRBV3-1 (or the pseudogene TRBV3-2) to TRBJ2-1, with D maybe TRBD1 (6 bases). In germline, CDR1 is LGHDT, CDR2 YNNKEL (reference sequence). The V end lost 4 bases, the J end lost 0 bases, and 31 bases lay between the germline ends. The CDR3 is 22 residues long. The CDR3 reads CASSPLPPRFPGHQSSYNEQFF. CDR3 nucleotides: TGTGCCAGCAGCCCCTTACCACCAAGATTTCCGGGACACCAAAGCTCCTACAATGAGCAGTTCTTC.

V and J are TRBV19 and TRBJ2-1, with 7 positions matching TRBD1. V lost 0 bases, J lost 3 bases, and 2 bases stayed unmatched. This CDR3 comprises 15 residues. Germline CDR1 and CDR2: LNHDA and SQIVND (reference sequence). In DNA, the CDR3 is TGTGCCAGTAGTATAGAGACAGGGCTCTACAATGAGCAGTTCTTC. It encodes CASSIETGLYNEQFF.

The DNA of the CDR3 is TGTGCCAGCAGTTCCCTCCGGGGAACCCGAACCTACGAGCAGTACTTC. Its protein product is CASSSLRGTRTYEQYF. The chain has TRBV28 and TRBJ2-7, with D maybe TRBD2 (5 bases). In germline, CDR1 is MDHEN, CDR2 SYDVKM. Trimming pared 4 bases from V and 2 bases from J, leaving 18 bases between. CDR3 size: 16 residues.

The chain combines TRBV9 with TRBJ1-1, with no clear D. The CDR3 length is 14 residues. CDR1 and CDR2 from the germline V gene are SGDLS and YYNGEE. Trimming took 0 bases from V and 4 from J, leaving 10 bases between them. The CDR3: CASSVGPGTTEAFF. CDR3 coding DNA: TGTGCCAGCAGCGTAGGTCCGGGAACCACTGAAGCTTTCTTT.

The rearrangement joins TRBV28 to TRBJ2-3; weak D call: TRBD1 (6 bases). The CDR3 runs 11 residues. The V end lost 8 bases, the J end lost 7 bases, and 10 bases lay between the germline ends. The germline CDR1 and CDR2 sequences are MDHEN and SYDVKM. Here the CDR3 reads CASERGYTQYF. CDR3 in DNA: TGTGCCAGCGAAAGGGGGTATACGCAGTATTTT. The whole variable domain, filled in from reference TRBV28 and TRBJ2-3, reads DVKVTQSSRYLVKRTGEKVFLECVQDMDHENMFWYRQDPGLGLRLIYFSYDVKMKEKGDIPEGYSVSREKKERFSLILESASTNQTSMYLCASERGYTQYFGPGTRLTVL.

V usage is TRBV6-5 and J usage is TRBJ1-1, with TRBD1 matching over 7 bases. This CDR3 region has 15 residues. The trim removed 2 bases at V and 3 bases at J, leaving 6 bases unmatched. Per germline, CDR1 MNHEY and CDR2 SVGAGI. The CDR3 loop is CASSYGNRGDTEAFF. The CDR3 DNA sequence: TGTGCCAGCAGTTACGGGAACAGGGGAGACACTGAAGCTTTCTTT.

V usage is TRBV4-1 and J usage is TRBJ1-3, with D unclear. Per germline, CDR1 MGHRA and CDR2 YSYEKL. CDR3 length equals 15 residues. The V end lost 1 base, the J end lost 2 bases, and 9 bases lay between the germline ends. CDR3 sequence (DNA): TGCGCCAGCAGCCAAGTCGAGGGCGCTGGAAACACCATATATTTT. Protein sequence: CASSQVEGAGNTIYF.

Here the CDR3 DNA reads TGCGCCAGCAGCTTGGGGGACAGGCCAAACTCTGGGGCCAACGTCCTGACTTTC. Its protein product is CASSLGDRPNSGANVLTF. The chain uses TRBV5-1 and TRBJ2-6; 8 bases align to TRBD1. The length of the CDR3 is 18 residues. After removal of 0 bases from V and 0 bases from J, the junction contained 5 bases not matched to a gene. Germline values: CDR1 SGHRS, CDR2 YFSETQ.

This clone was found once. The genes are TRBV28 and TRBJ2-7; 8 positions match TRBD1. CDR3 length: 13 residues. The V gene end was trimmed by 8 bases and the J gene end by 4 bases; junction bases not matched to a gene: 7. Looked up from germline, CDR1 is MDHEN and CDR2 is SYDVKM. In DNA form, the CDR3 reads TGTGCCAGCGCTATTACAGGGGGGTACGAGCAGTACTTC. This translates into CASAITGGYEQYF.